This entry is about one T cell receptor beta chain. V was pared by 2 bases and J by 4 bases, with 13 bases of the junction left unmatched. This CDR3 spans 18 amino acids. The germline V gene encodes CDR1 MDHEN and CDR2 SYDVKM. This sample was included in a study of blood T cell repertoires in COVID-19. As originally analysed: The assay estimated nucleated cells by amplifying reference gene primers. Libraries were prepared by immunoSEQ multiplex PCR; TCRdb keeps only in-frame clonotypes and omits some of them. Clone size and the V and J calls come from that table; the DNA yielded D and trimming. The sample consists of around 260,000 clones, approximately 90% of them appearing once.

This sequence originates from a man aged 25 to 40 with acute or convalescent COVID-19. The rearrangement uses TRBV28 and TRBJ1-1; 10 positions match TRBD1. Sequences were obtained from peripheral blood. The CDR3 protein is CASSLRPGQGFLSTEAFF. CDR3 nucleotide sequence: TGTGCCAGCAGTTTAAGACCGGGACAGGGGTTTCTGAGCACTGAAGCTTTCTTT.